Listed below are T cell receptor beta chains from one sample, sequenced in a study of kidney transplant recipient with SARS-CoV-2 infection. TCRdb ran MiXCR on the reads and lists one entry per CDR3 protein. The sample carries roughly 250,000 distinct CDR3 sequences, less than 35% recorded once. Sequenced material: a blood sample, taken at baseline and between days 110 and 120 from a kidney transplant recipient. These TCRs come from a male patient between 25 and 39 years old who had COVID-19 and was a kidney transplant recipient. These T cells may partly come from the graft donor. Each CDR3 is given without its conserved first and last residue.

j_call v_call cdr3_aa
TRBJ2-7 TRBV6-5 ASSKQGSGGGEQY
TRBJ1-2 TRBV6-4 ASSRLVSHGKTYGYT
TRBJ1-4 TRBV7-6 ASSLGPQGAGEKLF
TRBJ1-2 TRBV6-5 ASSNQDSMRKTYGYT
TRBJ2-1 TRBV7-9 ASSASGCNEQF
TRBJ2-1 TRBV29-1 SVGGTSGSPSFDEQF
TRBJ2-2 TRBV20-1 SARERGLADTGELF
TRBJ2-6 TRBV6-1 ASSEGTGALGANVLT
TRBJ1-5 TRBV3-1 ASSSRLSHFWHHQPQH
TRBJ1-1 TRBV24-1 ATSWTGADTEAF
TRBJ2-1 TRBV20-1 SERVRQGGNEQF
TRBJ1-5 TRBV4-2 ASSQYKGLYDQPQH
TRBJ1-2 TRBV7-8 ASSFRVFTRKTYGYT
TRBJ1-1 TRBV6-5 ASSYSGGRGEAF
NA TRBV18 ASSPSPGTDEQY
TRBJ2-2 TRBV9 ASSGVNTGELF
TRBJ1-2 TRBV16 ASSSVRVVRKTYGYT
TRBJ1-2 TRBV5-6 ASSLGREVRGYT
TRBJ2-5 TRBV6-5 ASSYSTSGRARETQY
TRBJ1-3 TRBV11-2 ASSLGGNTIY
TRBJ2-1 TRBV7-6 ASSQAAGGNEQF
TRBJ1-2 TRBV16 ASSDKTVVRKTYGYT
TRBJ1-5 TRBV18 ASSLEQGSNQPQH
TRBJ1-1 TRBV19 ASNNPGQGFEAF
TRBJ1-5 TRBV12-3/TRBV12-4 ASSHRDEQDQPQH
TRBJ2-5 TRBV3-1 ASSVYAPISFSETQY
TRBJ2-3 TRBV3-1 ASSVRVPFVMQDTQY
TRBJ2-1 TRBV7-9 ASRYRYNEQF
TRBJ2-1 TRBV4-2 ASSQMGAGHEQF